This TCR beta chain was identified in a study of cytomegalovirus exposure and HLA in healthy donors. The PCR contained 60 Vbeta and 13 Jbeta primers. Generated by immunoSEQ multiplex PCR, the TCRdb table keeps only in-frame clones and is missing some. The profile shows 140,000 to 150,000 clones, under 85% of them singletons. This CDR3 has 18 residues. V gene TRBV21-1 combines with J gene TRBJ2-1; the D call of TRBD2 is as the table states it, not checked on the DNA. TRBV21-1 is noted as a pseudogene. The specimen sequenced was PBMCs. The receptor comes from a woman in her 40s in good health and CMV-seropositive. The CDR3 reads CASSNPGLAGVSGNEQFF. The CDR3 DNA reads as TGTGCCAGCAGCAATCCGGGACTAGCGGGGGTTTCTGGCAATGAGCAGTTCTTC.